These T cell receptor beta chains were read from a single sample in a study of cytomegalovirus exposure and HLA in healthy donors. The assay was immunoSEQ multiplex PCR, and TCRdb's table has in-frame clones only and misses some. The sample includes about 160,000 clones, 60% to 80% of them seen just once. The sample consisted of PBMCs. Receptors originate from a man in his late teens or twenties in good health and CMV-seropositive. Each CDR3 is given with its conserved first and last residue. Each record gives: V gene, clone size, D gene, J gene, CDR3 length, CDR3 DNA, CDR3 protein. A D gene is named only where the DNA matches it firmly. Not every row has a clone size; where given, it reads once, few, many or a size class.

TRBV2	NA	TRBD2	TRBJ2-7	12	TGTGCCAGCAGCGGACTAGACAACGAGCAGTACTTC	CASSGLDNEQYF
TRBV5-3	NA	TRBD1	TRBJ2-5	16	TGTGCCAGAAGCCAGCTCCAGGACAGGGTATGGGAGACCCAGTACTTC	CARSQLQDRVWETQYF
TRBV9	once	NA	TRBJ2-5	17	TGTGCCAGCAGCGTAGTTAGTGGATTGGGGCGACAAGAGACCCAGTACTTC	CASSVVSGLGRQETQYF
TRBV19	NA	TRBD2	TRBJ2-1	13	TGTGCCAGTAGTTCTAGCGGGTTTAATGAGCAGTTCTTC	CASSSSGFNEQFF
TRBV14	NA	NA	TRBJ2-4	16	TGTGCCAGCAGCCCGAAGACTAGTCTAGCCAAAAACATTCAGTACTTC	CASSPKTSLAKNIQYF
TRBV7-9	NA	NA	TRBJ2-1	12	TGTGCCAGCAGCCCTCGGCGGAATGAGCAGTTCTTC	CASSPRRNEQFF
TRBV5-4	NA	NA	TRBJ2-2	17	TGTGCCAGCAGCTTGGCTGTGGGGGGGCGGGGCACCGGGGAGCTGTTTTTT	CASSLAVGGRGTGELFF
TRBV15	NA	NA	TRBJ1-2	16	TGTGCCACCAGCAGACTCAAGACAGCGAAAAACTATGGCTACACCTTC	CATSRLKTAKNYGYTF
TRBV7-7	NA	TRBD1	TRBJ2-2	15	TGTGCCAGCAGCTTAGAAGGGGGCGCAACCGGGGAGCTGTTTTTT	CASSLEGGATGELFF
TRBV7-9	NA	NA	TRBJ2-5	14	TGTGCCAGCTACTTCGGTGGGGCCCAAGAGACCCAGTACTTC	CASYFGGAQETQYF
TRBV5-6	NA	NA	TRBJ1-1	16	TGTGCCAGCAGCTCGCCGTCCAGGGGAGCGAGGACTGAAGCTTTCTTT	CASSSPSRGARTEAFF
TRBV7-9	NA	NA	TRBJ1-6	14	TGTTCCAGCAGCTTTTCGGGATTAGAGTCACCCCTCCACTTT	CSSSFSGLESPLHF
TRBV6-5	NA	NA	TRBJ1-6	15	TGTGCCAGCAGTTACCAGGGCTCCTATAATTCACCCCTCCACTTT	CASSYQGSYNSPLHF
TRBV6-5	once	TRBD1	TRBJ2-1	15	TGTGCCAGCAGTAGGGGACAGGGGTTTGTCAATGAGCAGTTCTTC	CASSRGQGFVNEQFF
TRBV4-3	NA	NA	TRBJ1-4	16	TGCGCCAGCACCCCTCGTCCCTCTTCAACTAATGAAAAACTGTTTTTT	CASTPRPSSTNEKLFF
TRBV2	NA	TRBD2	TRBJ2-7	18	TGTGCCAGCAATCCCCCTCCCCTTCTAGCGGCGAGCTCCTACGAGCAGTACTTC	CASNPPPLLAASSYEQYF
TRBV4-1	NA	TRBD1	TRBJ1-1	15	TGCGCCAGCAGCCATCCAGGGGGTAGGGGAACTGAAGCTTTCTTT	CASSHPGGRGTEAFF
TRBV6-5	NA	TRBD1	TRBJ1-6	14	TGTGCCAGCAGTTCGGACAGGGAGAATTCACCCCTCCACTTT	CASSSDRENSPLHF
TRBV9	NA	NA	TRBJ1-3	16	TGTGCCAGCAGCGTAGACCCATCAGGGTCTGGAAACACCATATATTTT	CASSVDPSGSGNTIYF
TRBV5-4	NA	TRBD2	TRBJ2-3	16	TGTGCCAGCAGCGCCGCTAGCGGGGGCGCCACAGATACGCAGTATTTT	CASSAASGGATDTQYF
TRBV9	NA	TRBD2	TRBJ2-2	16	TGTGCCAGCAGCGTTCTTAGCGGGGGGGCTACCGGGGAGCTGTTTTTT	CASSVLSGGATGELFF
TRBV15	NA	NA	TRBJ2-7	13	TGTGCCACCAGCAGAGATTTCCCATACGAGCAGTACTTC	CATSRDFPYEQYF
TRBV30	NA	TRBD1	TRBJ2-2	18	TGTGCCTGGAGTGGAGGCAGGGGGCGCTTATCGAACACCGGGGAGCTGTTTTTT	CAWSGGRGRLSNTGELFF
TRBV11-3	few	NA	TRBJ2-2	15	TGTGCCAGCAGCTTAGATATAGGGGGCACCGGGGAGCTGTTTTTT	CASSLDIGGTGELFF
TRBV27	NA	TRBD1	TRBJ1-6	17	TGTGCCAGCAGTTCGGACCACAGGGGTGGGGATTGGTCACCCCTCCACTTT	CASSSDHRGGDWSPLHF
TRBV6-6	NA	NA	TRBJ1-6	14	TGTGCCAGCACTAAGGCAGGGGTGGATTCACCCCTCCACTTT	CASTKAGVDSPLHF